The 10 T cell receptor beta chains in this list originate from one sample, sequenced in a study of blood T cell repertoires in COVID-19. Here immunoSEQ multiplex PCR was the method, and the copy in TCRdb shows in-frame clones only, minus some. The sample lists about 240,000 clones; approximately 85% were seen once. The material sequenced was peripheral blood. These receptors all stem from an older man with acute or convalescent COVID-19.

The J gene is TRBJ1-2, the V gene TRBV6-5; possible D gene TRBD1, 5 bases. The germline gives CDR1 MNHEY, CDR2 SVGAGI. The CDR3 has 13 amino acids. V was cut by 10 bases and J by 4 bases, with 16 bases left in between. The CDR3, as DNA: TGTGCCATTACACCCACAGGAACCTATGGCTACACCTTC. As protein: CAITPTGTYGYTF.

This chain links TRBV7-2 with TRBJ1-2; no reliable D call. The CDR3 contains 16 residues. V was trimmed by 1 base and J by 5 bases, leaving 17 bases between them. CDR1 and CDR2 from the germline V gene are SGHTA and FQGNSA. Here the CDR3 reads CASSLELSTRGYGYTF. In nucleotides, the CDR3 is TGTGCCAGCAGCTTAGAATTGTCGACGAGAGGATATGGCTACACCTTC. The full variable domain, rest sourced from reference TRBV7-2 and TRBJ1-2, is GAGVSQSPSNKVTEKGKDVELRCDPISGHTALYWYRQSLGQGLEFLIYFQGNSAPDKSGLPSDRFSAERTGGSVSTLTIQRTQQEDSAVYLCASSLELSTRGYGYTFGSGTRLTVV.

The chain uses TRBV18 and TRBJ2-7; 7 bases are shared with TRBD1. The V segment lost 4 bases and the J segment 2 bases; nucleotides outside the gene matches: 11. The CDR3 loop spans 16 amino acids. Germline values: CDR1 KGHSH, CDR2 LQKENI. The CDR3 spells CASSRLGQVDTYEQYF. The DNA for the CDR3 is TGTGCCAGCTCACGTCTAGGACAGGTTGACACCTACGAGCAGTACTTC.

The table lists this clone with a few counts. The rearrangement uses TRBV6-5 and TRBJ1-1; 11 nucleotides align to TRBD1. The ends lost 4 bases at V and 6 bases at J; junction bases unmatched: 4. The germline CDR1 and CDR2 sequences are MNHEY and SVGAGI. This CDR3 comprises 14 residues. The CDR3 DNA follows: TGTGCCAGCAGTTTGGACAGGGGGCAGGCTGAAGCTTTCTTT. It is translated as CASSLDRGQAEAFF.

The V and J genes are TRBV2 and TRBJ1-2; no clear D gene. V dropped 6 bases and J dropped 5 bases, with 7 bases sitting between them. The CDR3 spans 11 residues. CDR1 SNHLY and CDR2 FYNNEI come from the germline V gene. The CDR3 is CASRAGYGYTF. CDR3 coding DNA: TGTGCCAGCAGGGCGGGGTATGGCTACACCTTC.

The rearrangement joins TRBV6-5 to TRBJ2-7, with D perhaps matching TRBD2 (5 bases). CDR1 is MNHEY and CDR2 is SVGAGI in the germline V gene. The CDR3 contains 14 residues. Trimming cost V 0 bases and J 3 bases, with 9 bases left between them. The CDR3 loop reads CASSYSRTGYEQYF. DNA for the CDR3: TGTGCCAGCAGTTACTCCCGGACTGGCTACGAGCAGTACTTC.

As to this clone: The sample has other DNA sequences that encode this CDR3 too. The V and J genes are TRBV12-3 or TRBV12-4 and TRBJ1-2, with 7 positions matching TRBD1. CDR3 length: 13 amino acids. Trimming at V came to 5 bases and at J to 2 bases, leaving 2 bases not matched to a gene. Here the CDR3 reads CASSPGQNYGYTF. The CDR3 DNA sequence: TGTGCCAGCAGTCCGGGACAGAACTATGGCTACACCTTC.

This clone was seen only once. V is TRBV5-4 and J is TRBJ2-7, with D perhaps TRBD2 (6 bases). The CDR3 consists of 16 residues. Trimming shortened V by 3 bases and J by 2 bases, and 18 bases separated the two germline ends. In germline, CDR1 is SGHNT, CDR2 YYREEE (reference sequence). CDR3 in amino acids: CASSYLRGAGAYEQYF. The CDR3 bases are TGTGCCAGCAGCTACCTGAGGGGAGCGGGCGCCTACGAGCAGTACTTC.

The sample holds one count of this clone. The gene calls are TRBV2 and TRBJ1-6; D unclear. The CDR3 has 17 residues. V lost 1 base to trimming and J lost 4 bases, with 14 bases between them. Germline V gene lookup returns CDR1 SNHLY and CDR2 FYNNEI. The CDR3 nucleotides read TGTGCCAGCAGTGAAGTCATCCGCGGTTCATATAATTCACCCCTCCACTTT. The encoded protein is CASSEVIRGSYNSPLHF.

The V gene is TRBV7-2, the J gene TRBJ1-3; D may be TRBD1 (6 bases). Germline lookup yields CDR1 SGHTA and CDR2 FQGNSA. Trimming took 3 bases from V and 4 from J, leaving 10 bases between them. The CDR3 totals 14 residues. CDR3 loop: CASSLGGAGNTIYF. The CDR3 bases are TGTGCCAGCAGCTTGGGGGGGGCCGGAAACACCATATATTTT.